This entry is about one TCR beta chain. Clinical history as reported by participants underpinned cohort assignment. For recovered donors of Cohort 3, there were two negative PCRs, clearance, or symptom resolution. This sample is drawn from a study of blood T cell repertoires in COVID-19. Across the whole study: The United States, Italy and Spain provided the acute and convalescent COVID-19 samples.

Germline values: CDR1 ENHRY, CDR2 SYGVKD. Germline trimming cut 0 bases from V and 7 bases from J; bases unmatched to any gene: 2. The CDR3 runs to 13 residues. Source study methods: Amplification with reference gene primers provided the estimates of nucleated cell counts. Assay used: immunoSEQ multiplex PCR; TCRdb lists only in-frame clones, some missing. That table furnishes V, J and clone size, whereas the DNA furnished D and trimming. Of roughly 220,000 clones listed, roughly 79% are singletons. The sequencing input was PBMCs or T cells enriched from blood (not recorded which). The clonotype originates from a man aged 35 to 55 who had recovered from COVID-19. The chain uses TRBV10-3 and TRBJ1-2, with 7 bases aligning to TRBD1. The DNA for the CDR3 is TGTGCCATCAGTGAGTCAGGGGGCACTGGCTACACCTTC. Translation: CAISESGGTGYTF.